A single sample gave rise to the 16 T cell receptor beta chains below, sequenced in a study of PD-1 blockade in classical Hodgkin lymphoma. Some clones are missing from TCRdb's copy, which holds only in-frame ones; the method was immunoSEQ multiplex PCR. The table records under 95,000 clones, 80% to 95% of them present only once. Patients all relapsed after autologous stem cell transplantation, and there was variation in brentuximab vedotin exposure. Sample: peripheral blood mononuclear cells (PBMCs), taken before the second cycle of nivolumab. These receptors all stem from a human donor with classical Hodgkin lymphoma.

The chain recombines TRBV5-8 with TRBJ1-3; D gene uncertain. The CDR3 covers 14 residues. The germline V gene encodes CDR1 SGHTS and CDR2 YDEGEE. V dropped 1 base and J dropped 2 bases, with 7 bases sitting between them. The CDR3 sequence: CASSLWVTGNTIYF. The CDR3 DNA reads TGTGCCAGCAGCTTGTGGGTGACTGGAAACACCATATATTTT.

The rearrangement links TRBV29-1 to TRBJ2-3; the D is unclear. There are 17 residues in the CDR3. V was pared by 0 bases and J by 1 base, with 17 bases between. Germline V gene lookup returns CDR1 SQVTM and CDR2 ANQGSEA. In nucleotides, the CDR3 is TGCAGCGTTGAAGATGATCGGGCGAGGCACGGCACAGATACGCAGTATTTT. Protein: CSVEDDRARHGTDTQYF.

This clone was detected once. The chain carries TRBV6-6 and TRBJ2-1, with D uncertain. V was clipped by 3 bases and J by 6 bases, with 15 bases between them. CDR3 size: 15 residues. Germline CDR1 is MNHNY and CDR2 is SVGAGI (reference sequence). The CDR3, as DNA: TGTGCCAGCAGTTATTTCCCCGGGCGGACCAATGAGCAGTTCTTC. Its translation: CASSYFPGRTNEQFF.

This chain connects TRBV10-3 to TRBJ1-1, with D perhaps TRBD1 (6 bases). From germline, CDR1 is ENHRY and CDR2 SYGVKD. The CDR3 runs to 15 residues. Trimming removed 10 bases at V and 2 bases at J, with 20 bases between. The CDR3 is CATYPISGANTEAFF. DNA for the CDR3: TGTGCCACCTACCCTATTTCAGGGGCCAACACTGAAGCTTTCTTT.

This CDR3 reads CAWTKGQANQPQHF. CDR3 coding DNA: TGTGCCTGGACCAAAGGACAGGCTAATCAGCCCCAGCATTTT. The rearrangement joins TRBV30 to TRBJ1-5, with 7 bases that match TRBD1. The CDR3 sequence is 14 residues long. CDR1 is GTSNPN, CDR2 SVGIG, per germline (reference sequence). V trimming: 4 bases; J trimming: 4 bases; junction bases outside the gene matches: 7.

This chain joins TRBV5-5 and TRBJ2-3; no clear D gene. Trimming took off 0 bases at V and 0 bases at J, with 8 bases between the two ends. Per the germline V gene, CDR1 is SGHKS and CDR2 is YYEKEE (reference sequence). This CDR3 spans 15 amino acids. CDR3 in DNA: TGTGCCAGCAGCTTGGAGGCCGCTAGCACAGATACGCAGTATTTT. This encodes CASSLEAASTDTQYF.

This chain links TRBV30 with TRBJ2-2; 10 bases line up with TRBD2. The CDR3 loop spans 16 amino acids. Germline CDR1 and CDR2: GTSNPN and SVGIG (reference sequence). Unmatched junction bases numbered 10, after V lost 4 bases and J lost 5 bases. CDR3 DNA sequence: TGTGCCTGGAAGAGTCCGGGACTAGCGAGGACCGGGGAGCTGTTTTTT. It yields the protein CAWKSPGLARTGELFF.

This clone came up once. The chain uses TRBV29-1 and TRBJ1-1, with 7 bases aligning to TRBD1. With 4 bases clipped from V and 0 bases from J, the junction kept 5 bases outside the gene matches. The V gene's germline CDR1 is SQVTM and CDR2 ANQGSEA. This CDR3 spans 14 amino acids. The CDR3 protein is CSVAGQPMNTEAFF. Here the CDR3 DNA reads TGCAGCGTTGCGGGACAGCCCATGAACACTGAAGCTTTCTTT.

The gene calls are TRBV10-3 and TRBJ1-2; D perhaps matches TRBD1 (6 bases). The CDR3 is made up of 11 amino acids. V gave up 8 bases and J gave up 8 bases, with 12 bases separating them. The germline V gene encodes CDR1 ENHRY and CDR2 SYGVKD. The DNA for the CDR3 is TGTGCCATCCGTACAGGGTACGGCTACACCTTC. It is translated as CAIRTGYGYTF.

The genes are TRBV11-2 and TRBJ2-3; the match to TRBD1 covers 7 bases. V lost 5 bases, J lost 0 bases, and 8 bases stayed unmatched. The V gene's germline CDR1 is SGHAT and CDR2 FQNNGV. This CDR3 contains 16 residues. The CDR3 nucleotides are TGTGCCAGCAGCCAGGGACAGACCCCTAGCACAGATACGCAGTATTTT. It encodes CASSQGQTPSTDTQYF.

The sample holds one count of this clone. The rearrangement joins TRBV2 to TRBJ1-5; D is ambiguous. Germline lookup yields CDR1 SNHLY and CDR2 FYNNEI. Trimming stripped 1 base from V and 5 bases from J, with 6 bases between. The CDR3 is 13 amino acids. The CDR3 here is CASSEDIYQPQHF. The CDR3 nucleotides read TGTGCCAGCAGTGAAGACATCTATCAGCCCCAGCATTTT.

The chain joins TRBV11-2 to TRBJ1-1, with D maybe TRBD1 (5 bases). V was clipped by 7 bases and J by 3 bases, with 15 bases between them. Germline CDR1 is SGHAT and CDR2 is FQNNGV. The CDR3 contains 14 residues. The CDR3 bases are TGTGCCAGCATCCCTTCGGGACGGTACACTGAAGCTTTCTTT. It is translated as CASIPSGRYTEAFF.

The chain is built from TRBV27 and TRBJ2-5; TRBD2 might be the D (6 bases). CDR3 size: 15 residues. The germline V gene encodes CDR1 MNHEY and CDR2 SMNVEV (reference sequence). V lost 3 bases and J lost 2, with 13 bases in between. The CDR3 coding sequence is TGTGCCAGCAGTTTTCTGTCGGGAGTACAAGAGACCCAGTACTTC. Protein: CASSFLSGVQETQYF.

This sequence joins TRBV5-6 and TRBJ2-3, with unresolved D. The V gene's germline CDR1 is SGHDT and CDR2 YYEEEE. Trimming pared 1 base from V and 1 base from J, leaving 10 bases between. The CDR3 length is 15 residues. The CDR3 region has the DNA TGTGCCAGCAGCTTGTATCTAGTGGGCACAGATACGCAGTATTTT. Translating it yields CASSLYLVGTDTQYF.

The chain recombines TRBV4-1 with TRBJ1-5, with 10 nucleotides matching TRBD1. CDR3 size: 15 residues. Germline V gives CDR1 MGHRA, CDR2 YSYEKL. With 5 bases clipped from V and 5 bases from J, the junction kept 6 bases outside the gene matches. The CDR3 region has the DNA TGCGCCAGCAGCATCCGACAGGGGGCGGATCAGCCCCAGCATTTT. Its translation: CASSIRQGADQPQHF.

The chain has TRBV6-5 and TRBJ2-5; D tentatively reads TRBD1 or TRBD2 (5 bases each). CDR3 length: 13 amino acids. Germline V gene sequence: CDR1 MNHEY, CDR2 SVGAGI. The ends were cut back, 5 bases at V and 1 base at J, with 8 bases in the middle. CDR3 sequence (DNA): TGTGCCAGCAGTCGGGACGTCCAAGAGACCCAGTACTTC. It translates to CASSRDVQETQYF.